This T cell receptor (beta chain) was retrieved from a study of identical twins. Notes on the study in general: Insertion counts were lower in abundant cord blood beta clonotypes, a trend that memory repertoires did not show. Invariant cells of the MAIT and iNKT types might have partly distorted the zero-insertion analyses.

TCRdb re-called the 5' RACE reads with MiXCR, one entry per CDR3 protein. Of nearly 900,000 distinct CDR3 sequences listed, 9% to 15% were seen once; the top ten hold about 1.5%. Germline CDR1 and CDR2: MNHNS and SASEGT. V shed 8 bases and J 6 bases; nucleotides not matched to a gene: 15. The CDR3 is made up of 16 amino acids. This clonotype was counted at least ten times. As yet, its antigen is unknown. The same specimen was also included in a second study, on yellow fever vaccine responses in identical twins. That investigation notes: Twins showed a vaccine T cell response that reportedly seemed partly convergent, partly personalized.

The TCR was taken from a woman between 18 and 30 years old in good health. Source material: PBMCs. The chain has TRBV6-1 and TRBJ2-1, with 8 bases fitting TRBD2. CDR3 nucleotides: TGTGCCAGCCGACCCCCCGGGACTAGTCAGGGCAATGAGCAGTTCTTC. Amino acids: CASRPPGTSQGNEQFF.